This TCR beta chain comes out of a study of OX40 agonist ivuxolimab in advanced cancers. This table comes from immunoSEQ multiplex PCR, and its TCRdb copy is limited to in-frame clones, with some not included. The sample records tens of thousands of clones, about nine tenths being singletons. Germline CDR1 reads SEHNR; CDR2 reads FQNEAQ (reference sequence). Losses at the gene ends were 0 bases for V and 5 bases for J; bases not matched to a gene: 7. CDR3 size: 17 residues. The receptor comes from an adult with an advanced solid tumor such as melanoma, head and neck, liver or kidney cancer. The specimen comprised CD4+ or CD8+ T cells sorted from blood, sampled in a trial of the OX40 agonist ivuxolimab. The chain links TRBV7-9 to TRBJ2-2, with 9 bases that match TRBD1. The CDR3 DNA is TGTGCCAGCAGCTTAGCCGCGGGACAGGGAAAGACCGGGGAGCTGTTTTTT. Its protein is CASSLAAGQGKTGELFF.